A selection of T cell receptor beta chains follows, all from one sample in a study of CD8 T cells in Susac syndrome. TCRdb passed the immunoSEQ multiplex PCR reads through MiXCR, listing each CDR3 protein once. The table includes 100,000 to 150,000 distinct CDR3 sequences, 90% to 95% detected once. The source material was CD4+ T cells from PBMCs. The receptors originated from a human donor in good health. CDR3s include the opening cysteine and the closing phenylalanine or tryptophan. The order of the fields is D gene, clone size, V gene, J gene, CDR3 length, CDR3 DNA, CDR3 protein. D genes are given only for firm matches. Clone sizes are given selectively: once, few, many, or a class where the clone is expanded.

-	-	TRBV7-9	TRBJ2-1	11	TGTGCCAGCAGCTTTTGGGAGGACAAGTTCTTC	CASSFWEDKFF
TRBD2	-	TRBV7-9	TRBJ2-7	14	TGTGCCAGCAGCACCGGACTAGTTCCTTACGAGCAGTACTTC	CASSTGLVPYEQYF
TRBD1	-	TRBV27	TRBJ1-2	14	TGTGCCAGCAGTGGACAGGGACGATTCTATGGCTACACCTTC	CASSGQGRFYGYTF
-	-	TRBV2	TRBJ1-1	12	TGTGCCAGCAGTGTCGAGGGCTTTGAAGCTTTCTTT	CASSVEGFEAFF
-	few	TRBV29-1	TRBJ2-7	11	TGCAGCGTCCGTGGGGGGTACGAGCAGTACTTC	CSVRGGYEQYF
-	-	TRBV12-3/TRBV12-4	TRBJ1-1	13	TGTGCCAGCAGTTTAAACGCTAACACTGAAGCTTTCTTT	CASSLNANTEAFF
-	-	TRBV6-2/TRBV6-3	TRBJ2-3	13	TGTGCCAGCAAGGGGACTTCGGCAGATACGCAGTATTTT	CASKGTSADTQYF
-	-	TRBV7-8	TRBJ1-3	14	TGTGCCAGCAGCCCACAGGTTACCGGAAACACCATATATTTT	CASSPQVTGNTIYF
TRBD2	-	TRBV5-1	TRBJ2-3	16	TGCGCCAGCAGCTTGTTGGGGACTAGTAGCACAGATACGCAGTATTTT	CASSLLGTSSTDTQYF
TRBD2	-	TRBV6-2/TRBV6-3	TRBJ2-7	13	TGTGCCAGCGGGACTAGCGGGGTCTCGGAGCAGTACTTC	CASGTSGVSEQYF
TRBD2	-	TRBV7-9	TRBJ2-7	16	TGTGCCAGCAGTCGAACCGGACTAGCGGGATCCTACGAGCAGTACTTC	CASSRTGLAGSYEQYF
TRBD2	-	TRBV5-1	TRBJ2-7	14	TGCGCCAGCCGAAGGACTAGCGACTCCTACGAGCAGTACTTC	CASRRTSDSYEQYF
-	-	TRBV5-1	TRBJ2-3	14	TGCGCCAGCAGCTTACAAGGAAACACAGATACGCAGTATTTT	CASSLQGNTDTQYF
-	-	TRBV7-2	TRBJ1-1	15	TGTGCCAGCAGCTTAGTTTATGGCGTGAACACTGAAGCTTTCTTT	CASSLVYGVNTEAFF
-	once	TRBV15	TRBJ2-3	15	TGTGCCACCAGCCGCCGGGACCCGATAACAGATACGCAGTATTTT	CATSRRDPITDTQYF
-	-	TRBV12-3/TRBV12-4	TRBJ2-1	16	TGTGCCAGCAGTTTAGGACAACTAAGCTCCTACAATGAGCAGTTCTTC	CASSLGQLSSYNEQFF
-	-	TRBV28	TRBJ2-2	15	TGTGCCAGCAGAGGAAGTTTATTCGGGACCGGGGAGCTGTTTTTT	CASRGSLFGTGELFF
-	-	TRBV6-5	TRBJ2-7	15	TGTGCCAGCAGCCTGAGGGGGAGAATGGGGTACGAGCAGTACTTC	CASSLRGRMGYEQYF
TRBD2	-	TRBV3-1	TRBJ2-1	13	TGTGCCAGCAAGCGACTAGCGGAGAATGAGCAGTTCTTC	CASKRLAENEQFF
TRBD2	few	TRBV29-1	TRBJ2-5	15	TGCAGCGTTGAATTACTAGCGGGTACCCAAGAGACCCAGTACTTC	CSVELLAGTQETQYF
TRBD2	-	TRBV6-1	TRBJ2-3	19	TGTGCCAGCAGGAAAGGGACTAGCGGGAGAGTGGGGGGCACAGATACGCAGTATTTT	CASRKGTSGRVGGTDTQYF
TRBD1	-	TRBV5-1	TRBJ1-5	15	TGCGCCAGCAGCTTGGGGACAGGGGAAAGGGAGCCCCAGCATTTT	CASSLGTGEREPQHF
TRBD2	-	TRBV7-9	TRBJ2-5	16	TGTGCCAGCAGCTTAGTTATGCGACTAGCACAAGAGACCCAGTACTTC	CASSLVMRLAQETQYF
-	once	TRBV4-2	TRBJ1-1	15	TGTGCCAGCAGCCAATCCGGACGGAACCCCTCTGAAGCTTTCTTT	CASSQSGRNPSEAFF
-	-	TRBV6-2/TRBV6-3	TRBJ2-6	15	TGTGCCAGCTTCTTATCAGGGAGCGGGGCCAACGTCCTGACTTTC	CASFLSGSGANVLTF
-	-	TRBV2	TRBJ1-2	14	TGTGCCAGCTCCCAAACGGGAGGGTTAGATGGCTACACCTTC	CASSQTGGLDGYTF
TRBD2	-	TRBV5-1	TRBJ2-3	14	TGCGCCAGCAGCTCTAGCGGGAGGGAGGATACGCAGTATTTT	CASSSSGREDTQYF
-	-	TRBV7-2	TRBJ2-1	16	TGTGCCAGCAGCTTAGTGCGGCAGGCCGCTAAGAATGAGCAGTTCTTC	CASSLVRQAAKNEQFF
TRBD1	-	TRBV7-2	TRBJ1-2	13	TGTGCCAGCAGCCCGGACAGGAACTATGGCTACACCTTC	CASSPDRNYGYTF
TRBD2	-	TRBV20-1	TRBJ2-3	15	TGCAGTGCTAGAGAGAGCGGGACTAGCACAGATACGCAGTATTTT	CSARESGTSTDTQYF
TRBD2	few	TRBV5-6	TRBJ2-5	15	TGTGCCAGCAGCTTGGGCCCTAGCGGGACGACCGGACAGTACTTC	CASSLGPSGTTGQYF
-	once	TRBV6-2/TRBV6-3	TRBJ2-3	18	TGTGCCAGCAGTTATCCTAGCCGAAAATCCTCGGCCACAGATACGCAGTATTTT	CASSYPSRKSSATDTQYF